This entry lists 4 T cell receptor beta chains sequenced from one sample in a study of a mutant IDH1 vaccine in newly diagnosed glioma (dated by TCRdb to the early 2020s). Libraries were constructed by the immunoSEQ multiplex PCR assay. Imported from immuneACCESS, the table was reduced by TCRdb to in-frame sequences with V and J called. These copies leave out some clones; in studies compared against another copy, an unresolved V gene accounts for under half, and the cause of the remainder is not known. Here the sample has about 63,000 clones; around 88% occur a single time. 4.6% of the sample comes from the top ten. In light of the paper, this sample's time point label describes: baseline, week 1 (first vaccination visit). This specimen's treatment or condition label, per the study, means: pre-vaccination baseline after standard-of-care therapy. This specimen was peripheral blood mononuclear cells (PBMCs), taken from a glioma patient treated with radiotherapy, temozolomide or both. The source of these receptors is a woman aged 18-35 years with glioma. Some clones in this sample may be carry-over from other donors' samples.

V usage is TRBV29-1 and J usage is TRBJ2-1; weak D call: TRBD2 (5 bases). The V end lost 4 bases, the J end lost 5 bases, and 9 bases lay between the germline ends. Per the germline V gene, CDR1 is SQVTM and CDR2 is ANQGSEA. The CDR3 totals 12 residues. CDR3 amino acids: CSVVGNDNEQFF. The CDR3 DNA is TGCAGCGTTGTCGGGAACGACAATGAGCAGTTCTTC.

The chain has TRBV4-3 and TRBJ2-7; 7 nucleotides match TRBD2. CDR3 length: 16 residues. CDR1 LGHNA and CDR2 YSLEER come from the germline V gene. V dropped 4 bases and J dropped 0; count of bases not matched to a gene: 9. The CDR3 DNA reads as TGCGCCAGCAGCCGGGTGGCAGCGGGGTCCTCCTACGAGCAGTACTTC. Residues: CASSRVAAGSSYEQYF.

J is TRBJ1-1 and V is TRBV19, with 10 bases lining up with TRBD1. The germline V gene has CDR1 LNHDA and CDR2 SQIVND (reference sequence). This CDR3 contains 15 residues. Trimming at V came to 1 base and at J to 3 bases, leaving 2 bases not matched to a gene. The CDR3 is CASSIVDRGDTEAFF. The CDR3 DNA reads TGTGCCAGTAGTATAGTGGACAGGGGGGACACTGAAGCTTTCTTT.

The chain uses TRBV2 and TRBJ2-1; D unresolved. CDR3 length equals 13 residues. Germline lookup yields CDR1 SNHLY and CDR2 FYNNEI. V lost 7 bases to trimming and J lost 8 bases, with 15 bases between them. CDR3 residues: CASKTSRAYEQFF. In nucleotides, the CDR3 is TGTGCCAGCAAAACCAGCAGAGCCTATGAGCAGTTCTTC.